This T cell receptor beta chain appears in the sequencing data of a study of follicular helper T cells after annual influenza vaccination. Study results and caveats: ICOS+CD38+ cTfh clonality tracked population frequency, and its change tracked circulating plasmablast change.

Germline V gene lookup returns CDR1 MNHNY and CDR2 SVGAGI (reference sequence). V lost 4 bases, J lost 0 bases, and 9 bases lay in between. CDR3 size: 15 residues. Profiled with immunoSEQ multiplex PCR; TCRdb holds only in-frame clones, not every one. This table holds approximately 8,500 clones, 82% found once. For this clone: Its antigen remains unknown.

Time point specified: 2015-2016 season, 7 days after influenza vaccination. The chain links TRBV6-6 to TRBJ2-2; no definite D call. Sequencing used CXCR5+ CD38- circulating T follicular helper cells from blood, obtained 7 days after influenza vaccination. Subset of the sample: circulating Tfh, non-naive CD4+CXCR5+PD-1+ (ICOS+CD38+ or ICOS-CD38-). The TCR sequence derives from an adult who received the influenza vaccine. DNA for the CDR3: TGTGCCAGCAGTTTGAACGCGCCGAACACCGGGGAGCTGTTTTTT. It yields the protein CASSLNAPNTGELFF.